A selection of T cell receptor beta chains follows, all from one sample in a study of radiation and T cells in renal cell carcinoma. TCRdb's table, derived via immunoSEQ multiplex PCR, lists solely in-frame clones and lacks some. The sample records approximately 85,000 clones, roughly nine tenths being singletons. The sequenced sample was blood, obtained from a patient whose treatment included radiotherapy and nephrectomy. Receptors originate from a woman aged 70 to 79 with renal cell carcinoma. Each CDR3 is given with its conserved first and last residue. Each record gives: clone size, V gene, J gene, D gene, CDR3 protein, CDR3 DNA. The D gene is left open where the match is weak. Clone size is shown for a subset of rows, as once, few, many or a class of expanded clone.

clone_size: .
v_call: TRBV19
j_call: TRBJ1-1
d_call: .
cdr3_aa: CASSLSVNTEAFF
cdr3_nt: TGTGCCAGTAGTCTCTCGGTAAACACTGAAGCTTTCTTT

clone_size: .
v_call: TRBV11-2
j_call: TRBJ2-7
d_call: TRBD1
cdr3_aa: CASSKARDRLYEQYF
cdr3_nt: TGTGCCAGCAGCAAAGCCCGGGACAGGCTCTACGAGCAGTACTTC

clone_size: .
v_call: TRBV6-1
j_call: TRBJ1-5
d_call: .
cdr3_aa: CASSSGTGGSQPQHF
cdr3_nt: TGTGCCAGCAGTTCCGGGACGGGAGGTAGTCAGCCCCAGCATTTT

clone_size: .
v_call: TRBV7-2
j_call: TRBJ1-2
d_call: .
cdr3_aa: CASSLDTNYGYTF
cdr3_nt: TGTGCCAGCAGCTTGGACACAAACTATGGCTACACCTTC

clone_size: .
v_call: TRBV4-1
j_call: TRBJ2-1
d_call: TRBD2
cdr3_aa: CASSHPLTGSGLAGSSYNEQFF
cdr3_nt: TGCGCCAGCAGCCATCCCCTCACCGGGTCGGGACTAGCGGGGAGCTCCTACAATGAGCAGTTCTTC

clone_size: .
v_call: TRBV27
j_call: TRBJ2-3
d_call: TRBD2
cdr3_aa: CASTRTSAHTLDTQYF
cdr3_nt: TGTGCCAGCACACGGACTAGCGCCCACACACTGGATACGCAGTATTTT

clone_size: once
v_call: TRBV18
j_call: TRBJ2-3
d_call: TRBD2
cdr3_aa: CASSFGLADTDTQYF
cdr3_nt: TGTGCCAGTTCTTTCGGACTAGCTGACACAGATACGCAGTATTTT

clone_size: .
v_call: TRBV6-1
j_call: TRBJ1-1
d_call: .
cdr3_aa: CASSEGQNTEAFF
cdr3_nt: TGTGCCAGCAGTGAAGGACAGAACACTGAAGCTTTCTTT

clone_size: .
v_call: TRBV2
j_call: TRBJ1-4
d_call: .
cdr3_aa: CASKVTTNEKLFF
cdr3_nt: TGTGCCAGCAAGGTCACAACTAATGAAAAACTGTTTTTT

clone_size: .
v_call: TRBV5-1
j_call: TRBJ2-7
d_call: .
cdr3_aa: CASSQNTGYAYEQYF
cdr3_nt: TGCGCCAGCAGCCAAAATACAGGGTATGCCTACGAGCAGTACTTC

clone_size: .
v_call: TRBV11-3
j_call: TRBJ2-7
d_call: .
cdr3_aa: CASSFSRGSEQYF
cdr3_nt: TGTGCCAGCAGCTTCAGCCGGGGGTCTGAGCAGTACTTC

clone_size: .
v_call: TRBV18
j_call: TRBJ2-2
d_call: TRBD1
cdr3_aa: CASSPRTGGNTGELFF
cdr3_nt: TGTGCCAGCTCACCAAGGACAGGGGGCAACACCGGGGAGCTGTTTTTT

clone_size: few
v_call: TRBV4-1
j_call: TRBJ2-2
d_call: .
cdr3_aa: CASSQVGGRTGELFF
cdr3_nt: TGCGCCAGCAGCCAAGTGGGGGGAAGGACCGGGGAGCTGTTTTTT

clone_size: .
v_call: TRBV5-6
j_call: TRBJ2-7
d_call: TRBD2
cdr3_aa: CASSPTSGGSYEQYF
cdr3_nt: TGTGCCAGCAGCCCGACTAGCGGGGGGTCCTACGAGCAGTACTTC

clone_size: .
v_call: TRBV2
j_call: TRBJ2-1
d_call: TRBD1
cdr3_aa: CASSRNRGYNEQFF
cdr3_nt: TGTGCCAGCAGTCGGAACAGGGGGTACAATGAGCAGTTCTTC

clone_size: .
v_call: TRBV28
j_call: TRBJ1-5
d_call: .
cdr3_aa: CASSLGGHSNQPQHF
cdr3_nt: TGTGCCAGCAGTTTGGGGGGTCATAGCAATCAGCCCCAGCATTTT

clone_size: .
v_call: TRBV28
j_call: TRBJ1-1
d_call: .
cdr3_aa: CASSLGMGAFF
cdr3_nt: TGTGCCAGCAGTTTGGGGATGGGAGCTTTCTTT

clone_size: .
v_call: TRBV12-5
j_call: TRBJ1-4
d_call: TRBD1
cdr3_aa: CASAPGQGAAEKLFF
cdr3_nt: TGTGCTAGTGCCCCGGGACAGGGTGCGGCTGAAAAACTGTTTTTT

clone_size: .
v_call: TRBV4-2
j_call: TRBJ2-5
d_call: .
cdr3_aa: CASSEDGKTQYF
cdr3_nt: TGTGCCAGCAGCGAAGACGGGAAGACCCAGTACTTC

clone_size: .
v_call: TRBV20-1
j_call: TRBJ1-2
d_call: .
cdr3_aa: CSAGFDYTF
cdr3_nt: TGCAGTGCGGGGTTTGACTACACCTTC

clone_size: .
v_call: TRBV9
j_call: TRBJ1-3
d_call: .
cdr3_aa: CASNTGPSGNTIYF
cdr3_nt: TGTGCCAGCAACACAGGTCCTTCGGGAAACACCATATATTTT

clone_size: .
v_call: TRBV19
j_call: TRBJ2-4
d_call: TRBD1
cdr3_aa: CASSTWTGPNF
cdr3_nt: TGTGCCAGTAGTACATGGACAGGCCCGAACTTC

clone_size: .
v_call: TRBV6-1
j_call: TRBJ2-7
d_call: .
cdr3_aa: CASSGLYEQYF
cdr3_nt: TGTGCCAGCAGTGGGCTCTACGAGCAGTACTTC

clone_size: .
v_call: TRBV7-2
j_call: TRBJ1-6
d_call: .
cdr3_aa: CASSLVNSGPYYNSPLHF
cdr3_nt: TGTGCCAGCAGCTTGGTTAATTCTGGGCCTTACTATAATTCACCCCTCCACTTT

clone_size: once
v_call: TRBV30
j_call: TRBJ2-1
d_call: TRBD1
cdr3_aa: CACSTGTVYNEQFF
cdr3_nt: TGTGCCTGCTCGACCGGGACAGTTTACAATGAGCAGTTCTTC

clone_size: .
v_call: TRBV5-1
j_call: TRBJ2-7
d_call: TRBD1
cdr3_aa: CASSPDRVHEQYF
cdr3_nt: TGCGCCAGCAGTCCGGACAGGGTCCACGAGCAGTACTTC

clone_size: .
v_call: TRBV11-2
j_call: TRBJ1-2
d_call: .
cdr3_aa: CASSLDPVANYGYTF
cdr3_nt: TGTGCCAGCAGCTTAGATCCGGTTGCTAACTATGGCTACACCTTC

clone_size: .
v_call: TRBV28
j_call: TRBJ2-7
d_call: .
cdr3_aa: CASRLGGTKPYEQYF
cdr3_nt: TGTGCCAGCAGACTAGGGGGGACAAAACCCTACGAGCAGTACTTC

clone_size: .
v_call: TRBV27
j_call: TRBJ1-5
d_call: TRBD1
cdr3_aa: CASSFRGDGRQPQHF
cdr3_nt: TGTGCCAGCAGTTTCAGGGGGGACGGCAGACAGCCCCAGCATTTT

clone_size: .
v_call: TRBV2
j_call: TRBJ2-4
d_call: .
cdr3_aa: CASRRRRGVTGENIQYF
cdr3_nt: TGTGCCAGCAGGAGGAGGAGGGGGGTGACGGGTGAAAACATTCAGTACTTC

clone_size: .
v_call: TRBV9
j_call: TRBJ2-5
d_call: .
cdr3_aa: CASSVGGVQETQYF
cdr3_nt: TGTGCCAGCAGCGTAGGGGGGGTCCAAGAGACCCAGTACTTC

clone_size: once
v_call: TRBV5-4
j_call: TRBJ2-7
d_call: .
cdr3_aa: CASSLAGHNSYEQYF
cdr3_nt: TGTGCCAGCAGCTTGGCCGGACACAACTCCTACGAGCAGTACTTC

clone_size: once
v_call: TRBV6-6
j_call: TRBJ2-1
d_call: .
cdr3_aa: CASSYLRDYNEQFF
cdr3_nt: TGTGCCAGCAGTTACTTAAGGGATTACAATGAGCAGTTCTTC

clone_size: .
v_call: TRBV7-2
j_call: TRBJ2-1
d_call: .
cdr3_aa: CASGPGGSYNEQFF
cdr3_nt: TGTGCCAGCGGGCCCGGTGGGTCCTACAATGAGCAGTTCTTC

clone_size: .
v_call: TRBV29-1
j_call: TRBJ1-5
d_call: .
cdr3_aa: CSVGGHNQPQHF
cdr3_nt: TGCAGCGTTGGAGGACACAATCAGCCCCAGCATTTT

clone_size: .
v_call: TRBV9
j_call: TRBJ2-3
d_call: .
cdr3_aa: CASSFPPDSHTDTQYF
cdr3_nt: TGTGCCAGCAGCTTCCCTCCGGACTCGCACACAGATACGCAGTATTTT

clone_size: .
v_call: TRBV5-1
j_call: TRBJ2-3
d_call: .
cdr3_aa: CASSLGSSTDTQYF
cdr3_nt: TGCGCCAGCAGCTTGGGATCTAGCACAGATACGCAGTATTTT

clone_size: .
v_call: TRBV7-2
j_call: TRBJ1-2
d_call: TRBD1
cdr3_aa: CASSLALRGQGAGGYTF
cdr3_nt: TGTGCCAGCAGCTTAGCGCTCAGGGGACAGGGGGCCGGGGGCTACACCTTC

clone_size: .
v_call: TRBV5-6
j_call: TRBJ2-6
d_call: .
cdr3_aa: CASSSWTDSGANVLTF
cdr3_nt: TGTGCCAGCAGCTCATGGACAGACTCTGGGGCCAACGTCCTGACTTTC

clone_size: once
v_call: TRBV11-2
j_call: TRBJ1-6
d_call: TRBD1
cdr3_aa: CASSFGQGVGSPLHF
cdr3_nt: TGTGCCAGCAGCTTTGGACAGGGTGTGGGCTCACCCCTCCACTTT

clone_size: once
v_call: TRBV5-1
j_call: TRBJ1-2
d_call: .
cdr3_aa: CASSLGSEFYGYTF
cdr3_nt: TGCGCCAGCAGCTTGGGTTCGGAGTTCTATGGCTACACCTTC

clone_size: .
v_call: TRBV4-3
j_call: TRBJ2-7
d_call: TRBD2
cdr3_aa: CASSQEGAGLATYEQYF
cdr3_nt: TGCGCCAGCAGCCAAGAGGGGGCGGGACTAGCAACATACGAGCAGTACTTC

clone_size: .
v_call: TRBV7-8
j_call: TRBJ2-2
d_call: TRBD2
cdr3_aa: CASSWGPGLTSGGNTGELFF
cdr3_nt: TGTGCCAGCAGCTGGGGGCCAGGGCTCACTAGCGGGGGGAACACCGGGGAGCTGTTTTTT

clone_size: few
v_call: TRBV18
j_call: TRBJ1-2
d_call: TRBD1
cdr3_aa: CASSPGQGIGYTF
cdr3_nt: TGTGCCAGCTCACCGGGACAGGGGATAGGCTACACCTTC

clone_size: .
v_call: TRBV7-7
j_call: TRBJ2-1
d_call: .
cdr3_aa: CASSLSPDHNEQFF
cdr3_nt: TGTGCTAGCAGCTTATCCCCCGACCACAATGAGCAGTTCTTC

clone_size: .
v_call: TRBV6-5
j_call: TRBJ1-1
d_call: .
cdr3_aa: CASSPRMNTEAFF
cdr3_nt: TGTGCCAGCAGCCCCAGAATGAACACTGAAGCTTTCTTT

clone_size: .
v_call: TRBV5-1
j_call: TRBJ1-2
d_call: TRBD1
cdr3_aa: CASSLGGQGRYGYTF
cdr3_nt: TGCGCCAGCAGCTTAGGGGGACAGGGCCGGTATGGCTACACCTTC

clone_size: .
v_call: TRBV11-3
j_call: TRBJ2-5
d_call: TRBD2
cdr3_aa: CASSLGLAGETQYF
cdr3_nt: TGTGCCAGCAGCTTAGGGCTAGCGGGGGAGACCCAGTACTTC

clone_size: .
v_call: TRBV19
j_call: TRBJ1-6
d_call: TRBD1
cdr3_aa: CASVGDRANSPLHF
cdr3_nt: TGTGCCTCCGTAGGGGACAGGGCCAATTCACCCCTCCACTTT

clone_size: .
v_call: TRBV6-5
j_call: TRBJ1-5
d_call: .
cdr3_aa: CASSYDENQPQHF
cdr3_nt: TGTGCCAGCAGTTACGACGAGAATCAGCCCCAGCATTTT

clone_size: .
v_call: TRBV12-5
j_call: TRBJ2-7
d_call: TRBD2
cdr3_aa: CASGLPPASGRRSYEQYF
cdr3_nt: TGTGCTAGTGGTTTGCCTCCTGCTAGCGGGCGTCGCTCCTACGAGCAGTACTTC

clone_size: .
v_call: TRBV27
j_call: TRBJ2-7
d_call: TRBD2
cdr3_aa: CASVRTSGPYEQYF
cdr3_nt: TGTGCCAGCGTTAGGACTAGCGGGCCCTACGAGCAGTACTTC

clone_size: .
v_call: TRBV6-6
j_call: TRBJ1-2
d_call: .
cdr3_aa: CAPKAGGYGYTF
cdr3_nt: TGTGCCCCCAAAGCAGGCGGGTATGGCTACACCTTC

clone_size: .
v_call: TRBV5-8
j_call: TRBJ2-1
d_call: .
cdr3_aa: CASSRTVEQFF
cdr3_nt: TGTGCCAGCAGCAGAACTGTAGAGCAGTTCTTC

clone_size: .
v_call: TRBV5-6
j_call: TRBJ1-1
d_call: .
cdr3_aa: CASSLRQLPAFF
cdr3_nt: TGTGCCAGCAGCTTGCGGCAGCTTCCAGCTTTCTTT